The text below deals with one T cell receptor beta chain. The table came from immunoSEQ multiplex PCR; TCRdb's copy has only in-frame clones and leaves some out. The sample contains 200,000 to 250,000 clones, around 89% of which appear only once. The CDR3 is 14 amino acids. The germline CDR1 and CDR2 sequences are SGHAT and FQNNGV. V dropped 4 bases and J dropped 1; count of bases not matched to a gene: 2. The source of the sample is a study of blood T cell repertoires in COVID-19. Study details: COVID-19 samples collected from the United States, Italy and Spain covered acute and convalescent phases.

The J gene is TRBJ2-7, the V gene TRBV11-2, with 9 bases that match TRBD1. Material: PBMCs or T cells enriched from blood (not recorded which). This clonotype was obtained from a man aged 25 to 40 who had recovered from COVID-19. The CDR3 is CASSSTGGSYEQYF. CDR3 nucleotide sequence: TGTGCCAGCAGCTCGACAGGGGGTTCCTACGAGCAGTACTTC. Combining the CDR3 with reference TRBV11-2 and TRBJ2-7 gives the whole variable domain EAGVAQSPRYKIIEKRQSVAFWCNPISGHATLYWYQQILGQGPKLLIQFQNNGVVDDSQLPKDRFSAERLKGVDSTLKIQPAKLEDSAVYLCASSSTGGSYEQYFGPGTRLTVT.